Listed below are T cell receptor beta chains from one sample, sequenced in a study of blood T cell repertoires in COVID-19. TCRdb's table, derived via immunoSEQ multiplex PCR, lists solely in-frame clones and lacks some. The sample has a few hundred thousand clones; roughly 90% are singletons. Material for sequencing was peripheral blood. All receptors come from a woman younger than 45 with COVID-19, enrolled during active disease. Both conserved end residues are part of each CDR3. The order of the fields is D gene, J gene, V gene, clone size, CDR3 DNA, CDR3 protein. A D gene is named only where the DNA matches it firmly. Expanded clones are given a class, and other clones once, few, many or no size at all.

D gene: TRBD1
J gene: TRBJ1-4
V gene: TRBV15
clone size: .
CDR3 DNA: TGTGCCACCAGCACACCAGGGGGTTCTAATGAAAAACTGTTTTTT
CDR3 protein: CATSTPGGSNEKLFF

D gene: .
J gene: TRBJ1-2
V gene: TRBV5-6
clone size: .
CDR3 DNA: TGTGCCAGCAGCTTGGTGGGGGGGAGCTATGGCTACACCTTC
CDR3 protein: CASSLVGGSYGYTF

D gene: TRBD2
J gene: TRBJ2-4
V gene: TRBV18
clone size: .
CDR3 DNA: TGTGCCAGCTCACCACCCGGACTAGCGGGAGAGGATCAGTACTTC
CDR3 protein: CASSPPGLAGEDQYF

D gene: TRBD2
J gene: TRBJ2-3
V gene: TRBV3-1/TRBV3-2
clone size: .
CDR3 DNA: TGTGCCAGCAGCCAAGACCGAGCGGGAGGGCGTCACACAGATACGCAGTATTTT
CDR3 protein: CASSQDRAGGRHTDTQYF

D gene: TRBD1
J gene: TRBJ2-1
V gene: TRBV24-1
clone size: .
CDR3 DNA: TGTGCCACCAGTGACCGCGGACAGGGGATGGGAAATGAGCAGTTCTTC
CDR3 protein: CATSDRGQGMGNEQFF

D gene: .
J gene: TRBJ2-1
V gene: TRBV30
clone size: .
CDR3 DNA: TGTGCCTGGAGCCGAACCGTCAGCTCCTACAATGAGCAGTTCTTC
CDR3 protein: CAWSRTVSSYNEQFF

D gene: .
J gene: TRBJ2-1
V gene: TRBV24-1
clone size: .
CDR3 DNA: TGTGCCACCAGCTCAACCAGGCGAATCTACAATGAGCAGTTCTTC
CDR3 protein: CATSSTRRIYNEQFF

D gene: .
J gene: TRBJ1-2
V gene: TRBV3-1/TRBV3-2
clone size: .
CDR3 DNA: TGTGCCAGCAGCCAGGAGTTAAGGGGCTACACCTTC
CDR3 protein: CASSQELRGYTF

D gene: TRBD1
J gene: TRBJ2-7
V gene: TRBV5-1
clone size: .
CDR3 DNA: TGCGCCAGCAGCTTGTTAGGGGGCGGAACCTACGAGCAGTACTTC
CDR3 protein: CASSLLGGGTYEQYF

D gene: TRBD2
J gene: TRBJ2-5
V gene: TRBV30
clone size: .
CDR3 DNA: TGTGCCTGGAGTAGGACTAGTTCAGAGACCCAGTACTTC
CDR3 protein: CAWSRTSSETQYF

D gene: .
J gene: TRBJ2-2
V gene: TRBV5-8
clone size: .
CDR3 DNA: TGTGCCAGCAGCCCCGGTTTGAGCGGGGAGCTGTTTTTT
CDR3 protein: CASSPGLSGELFF

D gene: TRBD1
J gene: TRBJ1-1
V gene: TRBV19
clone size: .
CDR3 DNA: TGTGCCAGTAGCCTGAGGACAGGGGGCATTGGGAACACTGAAGCTTTCTTT
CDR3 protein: CASSLRTGGIGNTEAFF

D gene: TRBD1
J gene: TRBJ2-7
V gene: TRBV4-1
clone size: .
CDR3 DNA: TGCGCCAGCAGCCAGCTGGACAGGACCGAGCAGTACTTC
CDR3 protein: CASSQLDRTEQYF

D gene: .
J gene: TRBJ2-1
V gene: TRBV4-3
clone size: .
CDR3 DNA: TGCGCCAGCAGCCTGGAGGGGGGGAATATCAATGAGCAGTTCTTC
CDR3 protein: CASSLEGGNINEQFF

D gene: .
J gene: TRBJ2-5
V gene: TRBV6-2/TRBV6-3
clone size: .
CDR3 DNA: TGTGCCAGCAGTTACTCGAGGCAAATCGAGACCCAGTACTTC
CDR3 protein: CASSYSRQIETQYF

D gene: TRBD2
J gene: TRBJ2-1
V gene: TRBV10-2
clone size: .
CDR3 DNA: TGCGCCAGCTACCGGACTAGGGGCAATGAGCAGTTCTTC
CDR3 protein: CASYRTRGNEQFF

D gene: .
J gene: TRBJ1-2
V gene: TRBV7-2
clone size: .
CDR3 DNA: TGTGCCAGCAGCTTAACAGGGAACGGCTACACCTTC
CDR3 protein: CASSLTGNGYTF

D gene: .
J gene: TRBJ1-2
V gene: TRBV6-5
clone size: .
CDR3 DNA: TGTGCCTCGGGGGGGACCTATGGCTACACCTTC
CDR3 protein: CASGGTYGYTF

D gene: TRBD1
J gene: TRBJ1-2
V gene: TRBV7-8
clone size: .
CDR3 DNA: TGTGCCAGCAGCTCGGGACAGGGCTATGGCTACACCTTC
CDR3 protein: CASSSGQGYGYTF

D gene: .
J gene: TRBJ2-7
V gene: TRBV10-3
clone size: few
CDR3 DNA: TGTGCCATCAGTGAACTAGCCTACGAGCAGTACTTC
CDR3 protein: CAISELAYEQYF

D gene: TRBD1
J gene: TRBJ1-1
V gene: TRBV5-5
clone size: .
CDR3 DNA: TGTGCCAGCAGCCGGGGACAGGGAGCAAACACTGAAGCTTTCTTT
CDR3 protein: CASSRGQGANTEAFF

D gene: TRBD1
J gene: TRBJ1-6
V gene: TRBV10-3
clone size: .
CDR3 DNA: TGTGCCAACGGACAGGGTAATAATTCACCCCTCCACTTT
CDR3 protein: CANGQGNNSPLHF

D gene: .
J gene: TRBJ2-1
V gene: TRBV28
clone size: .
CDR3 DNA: TGTGCCAGCAGTTACCCCCCCAGGACAAACTACAATGAGCAGTTCTTC
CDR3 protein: CASSYPPRTNYNEQFF

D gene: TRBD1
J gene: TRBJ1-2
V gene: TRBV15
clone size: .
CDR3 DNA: TGTGCCACCAGCCCTCCGGGACAGCGCTATGGCTACACCTTC
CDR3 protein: CATSPPGQRYGYTF

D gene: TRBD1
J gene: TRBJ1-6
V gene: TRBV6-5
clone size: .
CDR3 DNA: TGTGCCAGCACCCCGGACAGGGCCTATAATTCACCCCTCCACTTT
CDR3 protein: CASTPDRAYNSPLHF

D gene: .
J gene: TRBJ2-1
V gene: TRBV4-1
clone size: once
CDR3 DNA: TGCGCCAGCAGCCCCAACCATCGGTACAATGAGCAGTTCTTC
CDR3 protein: CASSPNHRYNEQFF

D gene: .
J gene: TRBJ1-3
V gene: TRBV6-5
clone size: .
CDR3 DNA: TGTGCCAGCAGCTCTACCGCGGGCGGAAACACCATATATTTT
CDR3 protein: CASSSTAGGNTIYF

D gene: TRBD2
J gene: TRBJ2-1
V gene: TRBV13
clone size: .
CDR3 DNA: TGTGCCAGCAGCGCTAGCGGGAGAGAGAACAATGAGCAGTTCTTC
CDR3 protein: CASSASGRENNEQFF

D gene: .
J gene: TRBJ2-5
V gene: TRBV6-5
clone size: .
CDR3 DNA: TGTGCCAGCAAGCTAGAAGAGACCCAGTACTTC
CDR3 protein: CASKLEETQYF

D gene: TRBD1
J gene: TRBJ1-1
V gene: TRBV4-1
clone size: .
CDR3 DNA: TGCGCCAGCAGCCAAGGGGGTGGGACAGTCATGAACACTGAAGCTTTCTTT
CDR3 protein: CASSQGGGTVMNTEAFF

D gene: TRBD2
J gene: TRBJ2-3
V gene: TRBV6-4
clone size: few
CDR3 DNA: TGTGCCAGCAGTGACGGCGGGGGTAGCACAGATACGCAGTATTTT
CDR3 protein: CASSDGGGSTDTQYF

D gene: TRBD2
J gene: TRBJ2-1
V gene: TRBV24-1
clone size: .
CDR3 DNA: TGTGCCACCAGTGATCCGGGGACCTATAGCGGGAGCTCCTACAATGAGCAGTTCTTC
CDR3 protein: CATSDPGTYSGSSYNEQFF

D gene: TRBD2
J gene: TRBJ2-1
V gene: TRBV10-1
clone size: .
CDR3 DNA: TGCGCCAGCAGTGAGAGAGTCCAGCGGGACCCGTACAATGAGCAGTTCTTC
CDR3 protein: CASSERVQRDPYNEQFF

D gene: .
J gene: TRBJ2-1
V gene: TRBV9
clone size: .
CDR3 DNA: TGTGCCAGCAGCGTAATGTCGTTGTCCTACAATGAGCAGTTCTTC
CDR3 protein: CASSVMSLSYNEQFF

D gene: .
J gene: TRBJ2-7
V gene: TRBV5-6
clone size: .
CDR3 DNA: TGTGCCAGCAGCTTCGGATCAGGGAAGTACGAGCAGTACTTC
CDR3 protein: CASSFGSGKYEQYF

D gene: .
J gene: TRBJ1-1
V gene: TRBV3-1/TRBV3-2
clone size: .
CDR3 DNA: TGTGCCAGCAGCCGACGGGGGGCCACTGAAGCTTTCTTT
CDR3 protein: CASSRRGATEAFF

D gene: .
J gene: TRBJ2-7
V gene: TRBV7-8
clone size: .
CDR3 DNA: TGTGCCAGCAGCTTAGGCAGGACTGTTTGGAACGAGCAGTACTTC
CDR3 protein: CASSLGRTVWNEQYF

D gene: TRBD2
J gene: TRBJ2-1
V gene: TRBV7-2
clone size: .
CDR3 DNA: TGTGCCAGCAGCTTAGTCGCTAGCGGGAGGAATTGGGAGCAGTTCTTC
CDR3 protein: CASSLVASGRNWEQFF

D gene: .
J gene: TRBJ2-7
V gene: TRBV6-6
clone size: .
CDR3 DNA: TGTGCCAGCAGTCCGCGAGGGGGGGGCTACGAGCAGTACTTC
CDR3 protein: CASSPRGGGYEQYF

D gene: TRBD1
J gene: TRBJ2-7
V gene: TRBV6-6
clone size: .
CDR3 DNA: TGTGCCAGCAGGAGGACAGGGGATATACCCTACGAGCAGTACTTC
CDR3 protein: CASRRTGDIPYEQYF

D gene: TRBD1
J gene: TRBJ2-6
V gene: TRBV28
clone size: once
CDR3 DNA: TGTGCCAGCAGTTCCCACAGGGGGAGCGGGGCCAACGTCCTGACTTTC
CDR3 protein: CASSSHRGSGANVLTF